The TCR beta chain described here comes from a study of T cell repertoires in cytomegalovirus infection. Looking at the study overall: It was the public TCR beta signatures that indicated both CMV infection and matching HLA type.

Study-wide results and caveats: The study found HLA-C-restricted CMV-specific TCR beta clonotypes dominating the ex vivo response. Summed public TCR beta family frequency identified CMV carriers bearing the relevant HLA.

V trimming: 5 bases; J trimming: 5 bases; junction bases outside the gene matches: 12. Germline CDR1 is DFQATT and CDR2 is SNEGSKA (reference sequence). The CDR3 has 15 amino acids. TCRdb processed the reads anew with MiXCR; each CDR3 protein has one entry. The table has approximately 180,000 distinct CDR3 sequences, about 21% seen once. This clonotype was observed a handful of times. The antigen is unknown. The J gene is TRBJ1-2, the V gene TRBV20-1; the match to TRBD1 covers 9 bases. The sequence derives from a human donor in good health (CMV status not recorded). Some clones in this sample may be carry-over from other donors' samples. Sequencing input: PBMCs. The CDR3: CSALPPGQGTYGYTF. The CDR3 DNA sequence: TGCAGTGCTCTCCCGCCGGGACAGGGAACGTATGGCTACACCTTC.